This note documents a single T cell receptor (beta chain) sequence. Its antigen remains unknown. The data originate from a study of graft-versus-host responses after intestinal transplantation. Study results and limitations: GvH clone levels peaked in circulation, and this peak was associated with early post-transplant HvG declines.

The CDR3 totals 16 residues. Trimming cost V 3 bases and J 5 bases; bases outside gene matches: 8. Clones were sequenced by immunoSEQ multiplex PCR, and TCRdb holds only the in-frame ones, with some missing. The sample comprises 74,000 or so clones, approximately 92% of which are singletons, and 0.55% to 0.8% rests with the top ten. The chain joins TRBV23-1 to TRBJ2-5; 11 bases align to TRBD2. TRBV23-1 is given ORF status, its function remaining uncertain. This TCR derives from a human patient who received an intestinal transplant, so some T cells may come from the graft donor. The sequenced sample was PBMCs, obtained 98 days after intestinal transplantation. This CDR3 reads CASSQSTSGEAETQYF. The CDR3, as DNA: TGCGCCAGCAGTCAGTCGACTAGCGGGGAGGCGGAGACCCAGTACTTC.